This TCR beta chain was identified during a study of T cell changes during pregnancy in multiple sclerosis. Method: immunoSEQ multiplex PCR; TCRdb's copy keeps in-frame clones and lacks some. Of approximately 41,000 clones in the sample, approximately 91% were seen once. The length of the CDR3 is 15 residues. Per germline, CDR1 SNHLY and CDR2 FYNNEI. Trimming removed 6 bases from V and 6 bases from J; junction bases left unmatched: 7. Sequencing was carried out using PBMCs (not recorded whether the cells were cultured). The chain uses TRBV2 and TRBJ2-1, with 11 bases matching TRBD2. The receptor's source is a female donor with multiple sclerosis, enrolled in a pregnancy study. CDR3 protein: CASRIAGGPGNEQFF. CDR3 nucleotide sequence: TGTGCCAGCAGAATAGCGGGAGGGCCAGGCAATGAGCAGTTCTTC.